Each of the 11 T cell receptor beta chains below was sequenced from the same sample in a study of cytomegalovirus exposure and HLA in healthy donors. The assay was immunoSEQ multiplex PCR, and TCRdb's table has in-frame clones only and misses some. The sample holds tens of thousands of clones, over 85% seen once. The material sequenced was PBMCs. The receptors were sampled from a woman in her twenties or thirties in good health and CMV-seronegative.

This chain uses TRBV5-4 with TRBJ1-1, with unresolved D. Germline V lookup: CDR1 SGHNT, CDR2 YYREEE (reference sequence). The CDR3 spans 14 residues. V was shortened by 0 bases and J by 1 base, with 7 bases between the two germline ends. CDR3 in amino acids: CASSLVGGNTEAFF. The DNA of the CDR3 is TGTGCCAGCAGCTTGGTGGGAGGGAACACTGAAGCTTTCTTT.

V usage is TRBV7-3 and J usage is TRBJ2-1; 7 nucleotides match TRBD2. CDR1 is SGHTA, CDR2 FQGTGA, per germline. Trimming removed 5 bases from V and 7 bases from J; junction bases left unmatched: 11. The CDR3 length is 15 residues. The CDR3: CASSTTGGSGNEQFF. The CDR3 DNA reads TGTGCCAGCAGCACGACGGGAGGATCGGGTAATGAGCAGTTCTTC. Full variable domain (outside the CDR3, taken from reference TRBV7-3 and TRBJ2-1): GAGVSQTPSNKVTEKGKYVELRCDPISGHTALYWYRQSLGQGPEFLIYFQGTGAADDSGLPNDRFFAVRPEGSVSTLKIQRTERGDSAVYLCASSTTGGSGNEQFFGPGTRLTVL.

The V call is TRBV28, the J call TRBJ1-5, with TRBD1 identical over 11 bases. CDR1 and CDR2 (germline): MDHEN, SYDVKM. The trim removed 2 bases at V and 5 bases at J, leaving 2 bases unmatched. The CDR3 contains 15 residues. The CDR3 region has the DNA TGTGCCAGCAGTTTAGGGACAGGGGGATATCAGCCCCAGCATTTT. Protein sequence: CASSLGTGGYQPQHF.

This chain links TRBV4-3 with TRBJ1-1; TRBD1 matches 7 bases. The V and J ends lost 4 bases and 5 bases, in that order; junction bases with no gene match: 4. The CDR3 covers 13 residues. Germline CDR1 and CDR2: LGHNA and YSLEER. The CDR3 sequence is CASSRDRGTEAFF. The CDR3 DNA follows: TGCGCCAGCAGCCGGGACAGAGGGACTGAAGCTTTCTTT.

The chain is built from TRBV27 and TRBJ2-1; D is unclear. The CDR3 contains 15 residues. Germline V CDR1 and CDR2: MNHEY, SMNVEV (reference sequence). Trimming shortened V by 2 bases and J by 3 bases, and 11 bases separated the two germline ends. CDR3 DNA: TGTGCCAGCAGTTTAGGAGCCGAGGTCTACAATGAGCAGTTCTTC. Its translation: CASSLGAEVYNEQFF.

This sequence joins TRBV7-9 and TRBJ1-1; tentatively, D is TRBD1 (5 bases). The CDR3 is 15 residues long. Germline V gene sequence: CDR1 SEHNR, CDR2 FQNEAQ (reference sequence). The V gene lost 5 bases and the J gene lost 0 bases, with 13 bases spanning the gap. The CDR3 DNA follows: TGTGCCAGCAGCCCCCGGGGGTACATGAACACTGAAGCTTTCTTT. Translated, it gives CASSPRGYMNTEAFF.

The chain carries TRBV19 and TRBJ2-5, with TRBD2 matching 7 bases. V gave up 10 bases and J gave up 4 bases; unmatched junction bases: 12. Germline loops: CDR1 LNHDA, CDR2 SQIVND (reference sequence). The CDR3 has 14 residues. This chain's CDR3 is CATRRGEGVETQYF. CDR3 coding DNA: TGTGCCACTAGACGGGGGGAAGGAGTAGAGACCCAGTACTTC.

The rearrangement uses TRBV19 and TRBJ1-2, with D maybe TRBD1 (5 bases). Germline V CDR1 and CDR2: LNHDA, SQIVND (reference sequence). CDR3 length: 16 amino acids. The V gene lost 1 base and the J gene lost 4 bases, with 16 bases spanning the gap. CDR3 sequence: CASSIGAYQRGYGYTF. CDR3 in DNA: TGTGCCAGTAGTATAGGTGCTTATCAAAGGGGCTATGGCTACACCTTC.

The chain joins TRBV9 to TRBJ1-1, with 9 bases aligning to TRBD1. V lost 3 bases and J lost 3; bases outside the gene matches: 6. The CDR3 length is 15 residues. Per the germline V gene, CDR1 is SGDLS and CDR2 is YYNGEE. The CDR3 loop reads CASSETGQGYTEAFF. The DNA of the CDR3 is TGTGCCAGCAGCGAGACGGGACAGGGCTACACTGAAGCTTTCTTT.

This clone was observed a single time. The V call is TRBV30, the J call TRBJ2-3, with D possibly TRBD2 on 6 matching bases. Per the germline V gene, CDR1 is GTSNPN and CDR2 is SVGIG (reference sequence). V was pared by 2 bases and J by 5 bases, with 14 bases between. The CDR3 is 14 amino acids. The chain's CDR3 is CAWSRLGSLDTQYF. The CDR3 DNA is TGTGCCTGGAGTCGACTAGGTAGCTTAGATACGCAGTATTTT.

The chain links TRBV6-1 to TRBJ1-6; TRBD1 aligns across 8 bases. With V trimmed by 6 bases and J by 4 bases, 5 bases remained unmatched. CDR3 length: 15 residues. CDR1 MNHNS and CDR2 SASEGT come from the germline V gene. CDR3 sequence reads: CASSPDRGYNSPLHF. As DNA, the CDR3 is TGTGCCAGCAGCCCAGACAGGGGATATAATTCACCCCTCCACTTT.